The 22 T cell receptor beta chains presented below share a single source sample, sequenced in a study of cytomegalovirus exposure and HLA in healthy donors. Primers for the PCR totalled 60 Vbeta and 13 Jbeta. Libraries were prepared by immunoSEQ multiplex PCR; TCRdb keeps only in-frame clonotypes and omits some of them. The table has tens of thousands of clones, more than 75% seen once; the top ten hold over 1.1%. Source material: PBMCs. The source is a female donor in good health and CMV-seronegative.

The chain combines TRBV30 with TRBJ2-7; TRBD2 agrees at 7 bases. This CDR3 comprises 14 residues. V shed 3 bases and J 2 bases; nucleotides not matched to a gene: 7. Germline values: CDR1 GTSNPN, CDR2 SVGIG (reference sequence). DNA for the CDR3: TGTGCCTGGAGCCCTGGGGGGGGTCCCTACGAGCAGTACTTC. Translated, it gives CAWSPGGGPYEQYF.

J is TRBJ2-7 and V is TRBV7-2; 9 bases fit TRBD2. V lost 5 bases to trimming and J lost 2 bases; unmatched junction nucleotides: 4. Looked up from germline, CDR1 is SGHTA and CDR2 is FQGNSA. This CDR3 has 14 amino acids. The CDR3 nucleotides read TGTGCCAGCAGCCTGACTAGCGGAGCCTACGAGCAGTACTTC. It translates to CASSLTSGAYEQYF.

This rearrangement joins TRBV15 to TRBJ1-5; TRBD1 is a possible D gene (6 bases). In germline, CDR1 is LNHNV, CDR2 YYDKDF (reference sequence). The V end lost 0 bases, the J end lost 7 bases, and 16 bases lay between the germline ends. The CDR3 is made up of 16 amino acids. The CDR3 loop is CATSRDSGGPRQPQHF. The CDR3 nucleotides read TGTGCCACCAGCAGAGACTCCGGGGGGCCAAGACAGCCCCAGCATTTT.

The rearrangement uses TRBV11-2 and TRBJ2-7; 10 nucleotides agree with TRBD1. The CDR3 extends over 15 amino acids. Germline V gene sequence: CDR1 SGHAT, CDR2 FQNNGV. Unmatched junction bases numbered 8, after V lost 5 bases and J lost 4 bases. Here the CDR3 reads CASSPSGDRGYEQYF. The CDR3 DNA reads TGTGCCAGCAGCCCCAGTGGGGACAGGGGTTACGAGCAGTACTTC.

This clone was counted only a few times. The gene calls are TRBV5-4 and TRBJ1-5, with TRBD1 matching 8 bases. V lost 2 bases to trimming and J lost 6 bases; unmatched junction nucleotides: 7. The CDR3 runs to 15 residues. Germline V gene data show CDR1 as SGHNT and CDR2 as YYREEE (reference sequence). The CDR3 protein is CASSLDRGLSQPQHF. DNA for the CDR3: TGTGCCAGCAGCTTAGACAGGGGCTTAAGTCAGCCCCAGCATTTT. The whole variable domain, filled in from reference TRBV5-4 and TRBJ1-5, reads ETGVTQSPTHLIKTRGQQVTLRCSSQSGHNTVSWYQQALGQGPQFIFQYYREEENGRGNFPPRFSGLQFPNYSSELNVNALELDDSALYLCASSLDRGLSQPQHFGDGTRLSIL.

The DNA for the CDR3 is TGTGCCAGCAGCTTTCCCGGACAGGGAGGCGAGCAGTACTTC. Residues: CASSFPGQGGEQYF. The chain employs TRBV7-9 and TRBJ2-7; TRBD1 aligns across 8 bases. The CDR3 length is 14 residues. Germline CDR1 reads SEHNR; CDR2 reads FQNEAQ (reference sequence). V was pared by 3 bases and J by 6 bases, with 7 bases of the junction left unmatched.

V is TRBV27 and J is TRBJ2-7; TRBD2 matches at 9 bases. Germline CDR1 and CDR2: MNHEY and SMNVEV (reference sequence). Unmatched junction bases numbered 5, after V lost 3 bases and J lost 5 bases. The CDR3 has 14 amino acids. CDR3: CASSFLAGNNEQYF. The CDR3 bases are TGTGCCAGCAGTTTCCTAGCGGGGAACAACGAGCAGTACTTC.

The CDR3 DNA reads TGTGCCAGCAGCTTGGGGTTTGGCTTCTCCTACGAGCAGTACTTC. Translation: CASSLGFGFSYEQYF. The rearrangement uses TRBV5-4 and TRBJ2-7; unclear D gene. V lost 0 bases, J lost 0 bases, and 10 bases lay in between. The CDR3 covers 15 residues. Germline V lookup: CDR1 SGHNT, CDR2 YYREEE (reference sequence).

The chain uses TRBV27 and TRBJ1-1; D not resolved. The CDR3 extends over 13 amino acids. V dropped 7 bases and J dropped 2 bases, with 11 bases sitting between them. Per the germline V gene, CDR1 is MNHEY and CDR2 is SMNVEV (reference sequence). In DNA form, the CDR3 reads TGTGCCAGCAAACCGCAGGTCAACACTGAAGCTTTCTTT. Its protein product is CASKPQVNTEAFF.

The chain's CDR3 is CASSPLGQSGEAFF. The CDR3 nucleotides are TGTGCCAGCAGCCCACTGGGGCAGTCGGGCGAAGCTTTCTTT. The rearrangement joins TRBV9 to TRBJ1-1; maybe TRBD1 (5 bases). The length of the CDR3 is 14 residues. The germline gives CDR1 SGDLS, CDR2 YYNGEE. The V end was cut by 4 bases, the J end by 8 bases, with 18 bases between.

This clone was detected only a few times. The V call is TRBV15, the J call TRBJ1-2; D gene uncertain. Trimming left V 0 bases short and J 5 bases short, with 13 bases between. CDR1 is LNHNV, CDR2 YYDKDF, per germline (reference sequence). The CDR3 runs 15 residues. CDR3 nucleotides: TGTGCCACCAGCAGAGATCCGGGAGAAAATTATGGCTACACCTTC. It yields the protein CATSRDPGENYGYTF.

In this sample, this clone turned up once. This chain links TRBV19 with TRBJ1-5, with a possible D match to TRBD1 (6 bases). Looked up from germline, CDR1 is LNHDA and CDR2 is SQIVND (reference sequence). Trimming removed 9 bases at V and 1 base at J, with 13 bases between. This CDR3 contains 14 residues. DNA for the CDR3: TGTGCCAGCGATAAACAGGGAAGCAATCAGCCCCAGCATTTT. It encodes CASDKQGSNQPQHF.

This sequence joins TRBV9 and TRBJ2-2; 8 nucleotides match TRBD2. The V gene's germline CDR1 is SGDLS and CDR2 YYNGEE. The length of the CDR3 is 16 residues. The ends lost 0 bases at V and 4 bases at J; junction bases unmatched: 5. CDR3 sequence: CASSVEAGALTGELFF. CDR3 coding DNA: TGTGCCAGCAGCGTAGAAGCGGGGGCTCTCACCGGGGAGCTGTTTTTT.

The CDR3 region has the DNA TGCAGCGTTGCCTGGGGTCGGGGGAATGGCTACACCTTC. As protein: CSVAWGRGNGYTF. V and J are TRBV29-1 and TRBJ1-2; a possible D gene is TRBD1 (5 bases). This CDR3 contains 13 residues. CDR1 is SQVTM, CDR2 ANQGSEA, per germline. V lost 4 bases and J lost 6, with 15 bases in between.

This clone appeared a few times. The CDR3 nucleotides are TGTGCCTGGGCCGGGACATCTCCTAACTATGGCTACACCTTC. Protein sequence: CAWAGTSPNYGYTF. The chain couples TRBV30 to TRBJ1-2; maybe TRBD1 (6 bases). Between the trimmed V and J ends, which lost 5 bases and 0 bases, there was a span of 13 bases. The CDR3 is 14 amino acids. The germline gives CDR1 GTSNPN, CDR2 SVGIG (reference sequence).

The chain joins TRBV4-2 to TRBJ1-5; D gene uncertain. This CDR3 comprises 14 residues. Germline CDR1 is LGHNA and CDR2 is YNFKEQ. Trimming pared 1 base from V and 2 bases from J, leaving 6 bases between. The CDR3 loop is CASSQVGGNQPQHF. CDR3 DNA: TGTGCCAGCAGCCAAGTGGGCGGCAATCAGCCCCAGCATTTT.

This clone has a single count. This sequence joins TRBV7-3 and TRBJ1-2; a possible D gene is TRBD1 (6 bases). Trimming removed 0 bases from V and 3 bases from J, with 8 bases in between. In germline, CDR1 is SGHTA, CDR2 FQGTGA. The CDR3 covers 14 residues. The CDR3 loop reads CASSLTGGDYGYTF. DNA of the CDR3: TGTGCCAGCAGCTTAACAGGGGGGGACTATGGCTACACCTTC.

CDR3 nucleotide sequence: TGTGCCAGCAGTGAAGGAGGTAGGAACACTGAAGCTTTCTTT. Protein: CASSEGGRNTEAFF. The genes are TRBV6-1 and TRBJ1-1, with unresolved D. The length of the CDR3 is 14 residues. Trimming cost V 1 base and J 1 base, with 7 bases left between them. The germline gives CDR1 MNHNS, CDR2 SASEGT.

This clone was found once. The chain recombines TRBV2 with TRBJ1-4; 9 bases are a match to TRBD1. CDR1 and CDR2 (germline): SNHLY, FYNNEI. V was pared by 4 bases and J by 9 bases, with 9 bases of the junction left unmatched. The CDR3 length is 15 residues. For the CDR3, the DNA is TGTGCCAGCAGTGGGGGGGACAGGGCCACCCAAAAACTGTTTTTT. This gives the protein CASSGGDRATQKLFF.

The chain combines TRBV13 with TRBJ2-7; D is unclear. With 0 bases removed from V and 7 bases from J, the gap between germline ends came to 7 bases. The CDR3 length is 12 residues. Germline CDR1 is PRHDT and CDR2 is FYEKMQ (reference sequence). DNA of the CDR3: TGTGCCAGCAGCTTAGGAGACTTAGAGCAGTACTTC. Translation: CASSLGDLEQYF.

The chain uses TRBV4-3 and TRBJ2-5, with 8 bases identical to TRBD1. Germline assignment: CDR1 LGHNA and CDR2 YSLEER. J gave up 3 bases and V 0 bases, and 12 bases lay outside the gene matches. The CDR3 consists of 18 residues. CDR3 bases: TGCGCCAGCAGCCAAGAAAGTCTAGGGGGGACAGGTAAAGAGACCCAGTACTTC. This sequence encodes CASSQESLGGTGKETQYF.

This clone was seen a single time. The chain employs TRBV4-1 and TRBJ1-1, with 11 nucleotides matching TRBD1. The length of the CDR3 is 15 residues. With V trimmed by 1 base and J by 4 bases, 2 bases remained unmatched. Germline loops: CDR1 MGHRA, CDR2 YSYEKL. The CDR3, as DNA: TGCGCCAGCAGCCAAGTGGGGACAGGGGGCACTGAAGCTTTCTTT. It encodes CASSQVGTGGTEAFF.